What follows describes a single TCR beta chain. In the source study's methods: By means of reference gene primer amplification, nucleated cell counts were estimated. Data came from immunoSEQ multiplex PCR; TCRdb stores just in-frame clones and leaves some out. V and J calls and clone size follow that table, whereas D and trimming were derived from the DNA. Here the sample spans fewer than 200,000 clones, approximately 85% being singletons. This sample was included in a study of blood T cell repertoires in COVID-19. Study at large: The samples span acute and convalescent COVID-19 from the United States, Italy and Spain. Sources were T cells, B-cell-depleted T cells, or PBMCs; the material itself was cDNA or gDNA.

Germline-derived CDR1 and CDR2 are SNHLY and FYNNEI. The CDR3 length is 15 residues. V lost 2 bases to trimming and J lost 2 bases, with 12 bases between them. The gene calls are TRBV2 and TRBJ1-2; no firm D call. The sequencing sample was made of peripheral blood. This TCR came from a woman aged 55-69 years with acute or convalescent COVID-19. The CDR3 sequence: CASSERSGINYGYTF. The CDR3 nucleotides are TGTGCCAGCAGTGAACGGTCAGGAATCAACTATGGCTACACCTTC.